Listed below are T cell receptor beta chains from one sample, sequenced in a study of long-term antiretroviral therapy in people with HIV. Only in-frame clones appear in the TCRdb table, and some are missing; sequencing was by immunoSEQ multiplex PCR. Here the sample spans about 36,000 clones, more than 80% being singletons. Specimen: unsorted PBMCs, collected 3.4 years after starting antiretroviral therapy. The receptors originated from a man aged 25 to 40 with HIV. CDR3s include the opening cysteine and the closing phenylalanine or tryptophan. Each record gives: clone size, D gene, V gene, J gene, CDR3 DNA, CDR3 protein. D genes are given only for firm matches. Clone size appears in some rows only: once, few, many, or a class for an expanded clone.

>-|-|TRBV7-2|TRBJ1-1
TGTGCCAGCAGCGTTTTAGGGGGAGGTACTGAAGCTTTCTTT
CASSVLGGGTEAFF
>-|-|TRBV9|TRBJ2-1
TGTGCCAGCAGTCCCCAGGAGGCGCGGAATGAGCAGTTCTTC
CASSPQEARNEQFF
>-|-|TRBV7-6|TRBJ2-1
TGTGCCAGCAGACCCCTGGGCGGGGACCACAATGAGCAGTTCTTC
CASRPLGGDHNEQFF
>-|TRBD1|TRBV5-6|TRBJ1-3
TGTGCCAGCAGCTTAGGGACAGGAGCTCGCACCATATATTTT
CASSLGTGARTIYF
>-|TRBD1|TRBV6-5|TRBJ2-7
TGTGCCAGCAGCGCCGGACAGGGGACAAACTACGAGCAGTACTTC
CASSAGQGTNYEQYF
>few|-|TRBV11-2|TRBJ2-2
TGTGCCAGCAGCCGGAACACCGGGGAGCTGTTTTTT
CASSRNTGELFF
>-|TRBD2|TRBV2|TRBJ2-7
TGTGCCAGCAGCCCCACCGGGACTAGCGGGACCTACGAGCAGTACTTC
CASSPTGTSGTYEQYF
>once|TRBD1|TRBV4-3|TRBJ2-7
TGCGCCAGCAGCCTCGGGACAGGGGTCTTTTACGAGCAGTACTTC
CASSLGTGVFYEQYF
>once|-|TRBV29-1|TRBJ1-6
TGCAGCGTAGCAGAGGGGAATAATTCACCCCTCCACTTT
CSVAEGNNSPLHF
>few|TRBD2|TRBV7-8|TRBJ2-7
TGTGCCAGCAAACTAGCGGGAGGATACGAGCAGTACTTC
CASKLAGGYEQYF
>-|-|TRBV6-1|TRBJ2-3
TGTGCCAGCAGTCTCCAGGGTTTCGCGGATACGCAGTATTTT
CASSLQGFADTQYF
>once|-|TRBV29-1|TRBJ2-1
TGCAGCGTTGGGGGGCCTACGGATGAGCAGTTCTTC
CSVGGPTDEQFF
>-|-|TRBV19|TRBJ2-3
TGTGCCAGTAGTAAACTAGCCATCCGGGGAGATACGCAGTATTTT
CASSKLAIRGDTQYF
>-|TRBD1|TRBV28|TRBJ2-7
TGTGCCAGCAGACGAACCAGGGGACAGGGTTCCTACGAGCAGTACTTC
CASRRTRGQGSYEQYF
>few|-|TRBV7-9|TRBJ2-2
TGTGCCAGCAGCTTAGATGTCGGGGAGCTGTTTTTT
CASSLDVGELFF
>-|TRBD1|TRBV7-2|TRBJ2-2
TGTGCCAGCAGCACCCTGACAGGGTCAGGCGGGGAGCTGTTTTTT
CASSTLTGSGGELFF
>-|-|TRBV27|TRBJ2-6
TGTGCCAGCAGCTTGCTTGGGGGTCCAGGGGCCAACGTCCTGACTTTC
CASSLLGGPGANVLTF
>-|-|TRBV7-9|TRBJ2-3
TGTGCCAGCAGCTTAGGAGGAGCTAGCACAGATACGCAGTATTTT
CASSLGGASTDTQYF
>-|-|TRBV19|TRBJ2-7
TGTGCCAGTAGTATCGGGGACGGTAAGGAGCAGTACTTC
CASSIGDGKEQYF
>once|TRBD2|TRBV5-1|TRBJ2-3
TGCGCCAGCAGCCTGAAAGCGGGAGTAACAGATACGCAGTATTTT
CASSLKAGVTDTQYF
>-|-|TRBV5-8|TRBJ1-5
TGTGCCAGCAGCTTCGGGTCCAGAGGGCAGCCCCAGCATTTT
CASSFGSRGQPQHF
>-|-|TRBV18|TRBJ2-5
TGTGCCAGCTCACCGACTCCGGGACACACCAGAAGACAAGAGACCCAGTACTTC
CASSPTPGHTRRQETQYF
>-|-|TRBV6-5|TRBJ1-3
TGTGCCAGCAGCTCCAGCTCTGGAAACACCATATATTTT
CASSSSSGNTIYF
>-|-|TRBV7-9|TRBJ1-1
TGTGCCAGCAGCCCAATGTTTGGGGGGAACACTGAAGCTTTCTTT
CASSPMFGGNTEAFF
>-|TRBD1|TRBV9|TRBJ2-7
TGTGCCAGCAGCGTAGGGGGACAGGACTACGAGCAGTACTTC
CASSVGGQDYEQYF
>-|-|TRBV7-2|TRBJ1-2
TGTGCCAGCAGCGTCTCCAGGCGCGATGGCTACACCTTC
CASSVSRRDGYTF
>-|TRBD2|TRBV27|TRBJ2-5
TGTGCCAGCAGTTTAGGGGGGGGTCCGGGAGCCGGAGAGACCCAGTACTTC
CASSLGGGPGAGETQYF
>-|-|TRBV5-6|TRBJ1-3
TGTGCCAGCAGCTCGGCCGGGTGGGCGGCTGGAAACACCATATATTTT
CASSSAGWAAGNTIYF
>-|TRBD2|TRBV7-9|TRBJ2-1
TGTGCCAGCAGCTCCCCCCCCGGGACTAGGAACGCCGGCAATGAGCAGTTCTTC
CASSSPPGTRNAGNEQFF
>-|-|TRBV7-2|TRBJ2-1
TGTGCCAGCAGGTCCGGGACTCAAAACAATGAGCAGTTCTTC
CASRSGTQNNEQFF
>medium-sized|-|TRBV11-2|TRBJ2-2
TGTGCCAGCAGCTTGGGACTGAGGGGCGGGGAGCTGTTTTTT
CASSLGLRGGELFF
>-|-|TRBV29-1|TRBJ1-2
TGCAGCGTTGAGACAGAGCTCTATGGCTACACCTTC
CSVETELYGYTF
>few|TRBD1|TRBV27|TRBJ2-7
TGTGCCAGCAGTTTTACAGGGGCTAATTCCAACGAGCAGTACTTC
CASSFTGANSNEQYF
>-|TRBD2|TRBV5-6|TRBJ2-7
TGTGCCAGCAGCTTTACGACTAGCGGGAGGGGTGGTCAGTACTTC
CASSFTTSGRGGQYF
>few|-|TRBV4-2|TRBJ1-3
TGTGCCAGCAGCCAAGATTTTGGGGGTCTTGGTGCTGGAAACACCATATATTTT
CASSQDFGGLGAGNTIYF
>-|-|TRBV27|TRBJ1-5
TGTGCCAGCAGTCCGTCGGGGGGTGCCCGGCAGCCCCAGCATTTT
CASSPSGGARQPQHF
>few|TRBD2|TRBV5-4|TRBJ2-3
TGTGCCAGCAGCTCTAACCAACTAGCGGGAGGGACAGATACGCAGTATTTT
CASSSNQLAGGTDTQYF
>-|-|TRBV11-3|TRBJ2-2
TGTGCCAGCAGCTTAAATACTGGTACCGGGGAGCTGTTTTTT
CASSLNTGTGELFF
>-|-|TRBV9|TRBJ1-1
TGTGCCAGCAGCCCCCAATTAGGCAGGAACACTGAAGCTTTCTTT
CASSPQLGRNTEAFF
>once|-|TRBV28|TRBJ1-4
TGTGCCAGCAGTGGGGCAGGGGACCTGACAAAACTGTTTTTT
CASSGAGDLTKLFF
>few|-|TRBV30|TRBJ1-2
TGTGCCTCCCCGTTACAGGGAGGTGATGGCTACACCTTC
CASPLQGGDGYTF
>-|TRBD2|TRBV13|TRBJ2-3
TGTGCCAGCAGCGCCAAGACCAGACTAGCGGGAGTTAGTGTAGATACGCAGTATTTT
CASSAKTRLAGVSVDTQYF
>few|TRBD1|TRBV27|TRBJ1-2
TGTGCCAGCAGCCCGGACTTGGGACAGGGCCAATATGGCTACACCTTC
CASSPDLGQGQYGYTF
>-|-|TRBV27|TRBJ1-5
TGTGCCAGCAGTTTATTTGGGGGGCCGGCCCAGCCCCAGCATTTT
CASSLFGGPAQPQHF
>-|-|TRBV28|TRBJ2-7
TGTGCCAGCATTGGCGGGAACTCCTACGAGCAGTACTTC
CASIGGNSYEQYF
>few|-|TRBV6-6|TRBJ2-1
TGTGCCAGCAATCTCGCATCGGGGTCCTACAATGAGCAGTTCTTC
CASNLASGSYNEQFF
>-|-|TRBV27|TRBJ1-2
TGTGCCAGCAGTCCTCGGATAACTACGAACTATGGCTACACCTTC
CASSPRITTNYGYTF
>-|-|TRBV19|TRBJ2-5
TGTGCCAGTAGTAATAGGGGCTTCGAGACCCAGTACTTC
CASSNRGFETQYF
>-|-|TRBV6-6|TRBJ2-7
TGTGCCAGCAGCCCGCAATACGAGCAGTACTTC
CASSPQYEQYF
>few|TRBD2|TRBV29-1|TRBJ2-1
TGCAGCGTTGTACGAGCGGGGTTTAATATGGAGCAGTTCTTC
CSVVRAGFNMEQFF
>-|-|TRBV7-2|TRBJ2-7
TGTGCCAGCAGCTTAGGGGTGGGCGGGGCCTTGGAGCAGTACTTC
CASSLGVGGALEQYF
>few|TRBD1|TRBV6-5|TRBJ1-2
TGTGCCAGCAGTACAGGGGTAAACTATGGCTACACCTTC
CASSTGVNYGYTF
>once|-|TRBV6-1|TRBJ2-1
TGTGCCAGCAGCGAAACCGGGCCTCCCAATGAGCAGTTCTTC
CASSETGPPNEQFF